The present T cell receptor (beta chain) was sequenced within a study of regulatory T cells in long-lasting Graves disease. Broader study findings: Persistent cases of Graves' showed reduced TCR diversity relative to newly diagnosed patients. It was in persistent disease that TRBV28, TRBJ1-2 and TRBJ2-5 were favored. Limited samples may have lowered accuracy.

The germline V gene has CDR1 MNHEY and CDR2 SVGEGT. This CDR3 has 11 amino acids. Trimming cost V 2 bases and J 8 bases, with 4 bases left between them. Arm-PCR of CDR3 regions with iRepertoire HTBI primers generated TCR beta libraries. TCRdb re-analysed the multiplex PCR reads in MiXCR, keeping a single row per CDR3 protein. The top ten clones hold approximately 15% of a sample with 200,000 to 250,000 distinct CDR3 sequences, around 20% of them seen once. Comments on this clonotype: Its antigen is undetermined.

Time point noted: newly diagnosed GD, antithyroid drugs for less than 3 months. Generation of the TCR library employed RNA extracted from PBMCs. Sequenced here: peripheral blood mononuclear cells (PBMCs), sampled at new diagnosis, from a patient treated with antithyroid drugs. The TCR comes from a female donor with Graves disease. The chain is built from TRBV6-2 or TRBV6-3 and TRBJ2-4, with D hard to call. DNA for the CDR3: TGTGCCAGCAGTTACCTCGACATTCAGTACTTC. Translation: CASSYLDIQYF.